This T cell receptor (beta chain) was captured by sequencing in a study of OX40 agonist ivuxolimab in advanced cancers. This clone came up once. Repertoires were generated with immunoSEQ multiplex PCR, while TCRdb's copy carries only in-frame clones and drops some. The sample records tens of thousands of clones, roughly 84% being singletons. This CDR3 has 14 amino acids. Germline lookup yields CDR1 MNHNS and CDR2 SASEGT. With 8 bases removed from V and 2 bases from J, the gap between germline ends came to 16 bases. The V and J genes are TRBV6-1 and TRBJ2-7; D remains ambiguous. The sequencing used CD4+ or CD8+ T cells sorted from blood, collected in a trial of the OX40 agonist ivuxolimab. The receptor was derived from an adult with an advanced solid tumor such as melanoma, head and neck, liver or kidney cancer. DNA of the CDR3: TGTGCCAGCGTTGGTAGCCGCCCCACCTACGAGCAGTACTTC. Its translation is CASVGSRPTYEQYF.